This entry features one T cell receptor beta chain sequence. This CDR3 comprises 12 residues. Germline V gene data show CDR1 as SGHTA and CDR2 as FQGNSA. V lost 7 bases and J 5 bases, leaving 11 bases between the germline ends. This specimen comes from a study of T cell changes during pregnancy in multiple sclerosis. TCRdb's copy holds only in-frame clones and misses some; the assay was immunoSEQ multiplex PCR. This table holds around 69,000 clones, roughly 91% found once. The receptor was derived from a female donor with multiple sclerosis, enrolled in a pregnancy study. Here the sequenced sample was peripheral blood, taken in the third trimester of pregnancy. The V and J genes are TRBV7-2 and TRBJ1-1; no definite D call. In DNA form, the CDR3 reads TGTGCCAGCAAGAGGGTAGGAACTGAAGCTTTCTTT. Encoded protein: CASKRVGTEAFF.